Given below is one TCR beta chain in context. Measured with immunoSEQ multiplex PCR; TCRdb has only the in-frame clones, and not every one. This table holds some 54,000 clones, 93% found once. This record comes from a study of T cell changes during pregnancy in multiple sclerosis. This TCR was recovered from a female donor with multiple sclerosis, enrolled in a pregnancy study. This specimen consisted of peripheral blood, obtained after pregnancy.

Written as DNA, the CDR3 is TGTGCCAGCAGTCAGACTAGCGGGCCATTGGGGACCCAGTACTTC. This gives the protein CASSQTSGPLGTQYF. The chain links TRBV2 to TRBJ2-5, with TRBD2 matching 10 bases. The V and J ends lost 5 bases and 7 bases, in that order; junction bases with no gene match: 10. Germline lookup yields CDR1 SNHLY and CDR2 FYNNEI. This CDR3 is built from 15 residues.